The present T cell receptor beta chain was sequenced within a study of T cell repertoires in cytomegalovirus infection. Whole-study context: Evidence of both CMV infection and a matching HLA type came from public TCR beta signatures.

A note on this clonotype: The antigen remains unidentified.

CDR3 length: 16 residues. Germline CDR1 LNHNV, CDR2 YYDKDF (reference sequence). The V end lost 3 bases, the J end lost 0 bases, and 9 bases lay between the germline ends. TCRdb re-analysed the reads in MiXCR, keeping a single row per CDR3 protein. The table shows about 570,000 distinct CDR3 sequences, with approximately 40% occurring only once. Sequences were derived from cultured PBMCs, sampled from culture after CMV antigen stimulation. The TCR originated in a human donor in good health (CMV status not recorded). Some clones in this sample may be carry-over from other donors' samples. The V call is TRBV15, the J call TRBJ2-6, with TRBD1 as a possible D gene (5 bases). CDR3 sequence: CATSSRQGSGANVLTF. In DNA, the CDR3 is TGTGCCACCAGCAGTAGGCAGGGCTCTGGGGCCAACGTCCTGACTTTC.